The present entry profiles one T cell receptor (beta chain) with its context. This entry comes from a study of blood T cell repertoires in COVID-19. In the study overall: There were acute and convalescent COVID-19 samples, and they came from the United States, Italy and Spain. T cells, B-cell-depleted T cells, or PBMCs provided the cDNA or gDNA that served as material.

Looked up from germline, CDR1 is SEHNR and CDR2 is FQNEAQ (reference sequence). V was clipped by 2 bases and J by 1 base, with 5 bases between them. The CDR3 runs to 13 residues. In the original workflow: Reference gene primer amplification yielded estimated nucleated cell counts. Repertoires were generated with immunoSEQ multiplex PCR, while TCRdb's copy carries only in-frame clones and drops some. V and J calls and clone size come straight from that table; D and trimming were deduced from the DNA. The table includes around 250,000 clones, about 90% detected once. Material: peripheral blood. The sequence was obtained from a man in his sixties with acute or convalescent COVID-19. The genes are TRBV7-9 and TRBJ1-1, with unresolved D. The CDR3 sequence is CASSLPGNTEAFF. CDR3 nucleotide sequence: TGTGCCAGCAGCTTACCGGGGAACACTGAAGCTTTCTTT.